One sample yielded the 4 T cell receptor beta chains listed below, sequenced in a study of PD-1 blockade in mismatch repair-deficient tumors. Sequencing used immunoSEQ multiplex PCR; TCRdb keeps in-frame clones, though not all of them. Of some 84,000 clones in the sample, 81% were seen once. This specimen consisted of peripheral blood, obtained 12 weeks after starting pembrolizumab. The receptors were sampled from an adult with mismatch repair-deficient cancer.

This clone has a single count. This chain joins TRBV5-4 and TRBJ1-3; 7 bases are a match to TRBD1. The germline gives CDR1 SGHNT, CDR2 YYREEE (reference sequence). The trim removed 5 bases at V and 2 bases at J, leaving 7 bases unmatched. CDR3 length: 15 residues. CDR3 sequence reads: CASRDLGTAGNTIYF. CDR3 nucleotides: TGTGCCAGCAGGGACCTTGGGACAGCTGGAAACACCATATATTTT.

The gene calls are TRBV6-1 and TRBJ1-5, with TRBD1 identical over 7 bases. V was clipped by 6 bases and J by 9 bases; unmatched bases: 8. The CDR3 sequence is 13 residues long. Germline CDR1 is MNHNS and CDR2 is SASEGT. The CDR3 here is CASRDRWVGPQHF. The CDR3 nucleotides read TGTGCCAGCAGGGACAGGTGGGTGGGGCCCCAGCATTTT.

This rearrangement joins TRBV7-8 to TRBJ1-4; D not resolved. The germline V gene has CDR1 SGHVS and CDR2 FQNEAQ. The CDR3 spans 14 residues. Trimming removed 4 bases at V and 0 bases at J, with 6 bases between. For the CDR3, the DNA is TGTGCCAGCAGCTCCGGTGCAACTAATGAAAAACTGTTTTTT. This codes for CASSSGATNEKLFF.

The J gene is TRBJ2-7, the V gene TRBV14; TRBD2 matches 10 bases. CDR1 is SGHDN, CDR2 FVKESK, per germline. V trimming: 2 bases; J trimming: 2 bases; junction bases outside the gene matches: 3. The CDR3 is 15 residues long. The CDR3 here is CASSQRLAGAYEQYF. The CDR3 DNA follows: TGTGCCAGCAGCCAACGGCTAGCGGGAGCCTACGAGCAGTACTTC.